The source of this TCR beta chain is a study of blood T cell repertoires in COVID-19. Study in general: Some COVID-19 samples were acute and others convalescent; all came from the United States, Italy and Spain.

Germline V gives CDR1 LNHDA, CDR2 SQIVND (reference sequence). Trimming took 6 bases from V and 10 from J; bases not matched to a gene: 10. The CDR3 has 15 residues. Produced via immunoSEQ multiplex PCR; TCRdb's table is partial and in-frame only. The table has about 69,000 clones, around 85% seen once. Seattle patients were enrolled while actively infected and followed longitudinally. The chain uses TRBV19 and TRBJ1-6; 9 positions match TRBD1. The sequence came from a middle-aged man with COVID-19, enrolled during active disease. Sequencing was performed on peripheral blood. The CDR3 sequence is CASRTRDRVGSPLHF. The DNA for the CDR3 is TGTGCCAGTAGGACCCGGGACAGGGTAGGCTCACCCCTCCACTTT.